The 28 T cell receptor beta chains below come from one sample, sequenced in a study of blood T cell repertoires in COVID-19. Repertoires were generated with immunoSEQ multiplex PCR, while TCRdb's copy carries only in-frame clones and drops some. The sample shows roughly 280,000 clones, around nine tenths of them seen only once. The specimen sequenced was peripheral blood. These receptors came from a woman aged 25 to 39 with COVID-19, enrolled during active disease.

V is TRBV9 and J is TRBJ1-1; possible D gene TRBD1, 5 bases. V was cut by 4 bases and J by 2 bases, with 15 bases left in between. Germline V CDR1 and CDR2: SGDLS, YYNGEE. The CDR3 length is 15 residues. CDR3 sequence (DNA): TGTGCCAGCAGCCCCCGTCAGGGTGTTAACACTGAAGCTTTCTTT. Encoded protein: CASSPRQGVNTEAFF. The full variable domain, with the rest looked up from reference TRBV9 and TRBJ1-1, is DSGVTQTPKHLITATGQRVTLRCSPRSGDLSVYWYQQSLDQGLQFLIQYYNGEERAKGNILERFSAQQFPDLHSELNLSSLELGDSALYFCASSPRQGVNTEAFFGQGTRLTVV.

The chain carries TRBV28 and TRBJ1-2, with D possibly TRBD1 on 6 matching bases. Germline CDR1 MDHEN, CDR2 SYDVKM. The CDR3 has 16 residues. The V and J ends lost 6 bases and 3 bases respectively, with 20 bases between them. In nucleotides, the CDR3 is TGTGCCAGCAGCTCGATGGGTAGGGGGTTTGACTATGGCTACACCTTC. Protein: CASSSMGRGFDYGYTF.

This clone was seen a few times. The rearrangement uses TRBV18 and TRBJ2-7; 7 nucleotides agree with TRBD2. This CDR3 has 15 amino acids. The J segment lost 2 bases and the V segment lost 1 base, leaving 5 bases of the junction unmatched. The germline gives CDR1 KGHSH, CDR2 LQKENI. CDR3 residues: CASSPRRTRTYEQYF. The CDR3 DNA sequence: TGTGCCAGCTCACCACGCCGGACTAGAACCTACGAGCAGTACTTC. Full variable domain (rest looked up from reference TRBV18 and TRBJ2-7): NAGVMQNPRHLVRRRGQEARLRCSPMKGHSHVYWYRQLPEEGLKFMVYLQKENIIDESGMPKERFSAEFPKEGPSILRIQQVVRGDSAAYFCASSPRRTRTYEQYFGPGTRLTVT.

The J gene is TRBJ2-3, the V gene TRBV6-5, with 10 bases fitting TRBD2. V shed 0 bases, J shed 12 bases, and the junction held 3 bases outside the gene matches. The length of the CDR3 is 13 residues. The germline V gene has CDR1 MNHEY and CDR2 SVGAGI. The CDR3 nucleotides are TGTGCCAGCAGTTACTCCCTAGCGGGGGTTCAGTATTTT. It encodes CASSYSLAGVQYF.

This clone has a single count. The chain is built from TRBV24-1 and TRBJ1-5; tentative D call: TRBD1 (5 bases). Per germline, CDR1 KGHDR and CDR2 SFDVKD. The CDR3 contains 18 residues. Trimming removed 4 bases at V and 0 bases at J, with 18 bases between. The CDR3 loop reads CATSDPRETLNSNQPQHF. CDR3 bases: TGTGCCACCAGTGACCCCAGGGAAACCCTTAATAGCAATCAGCCCCAGCATTTT.

The chain links TRBV7-2 to TRBJ1-1; D is undetermined. Germline lookup yields CDR1 SGHTA and CDR2 FQGNSA. The V end lost 5 bases, the J end lost 7 bases, and 14 bases lay between the germline ends. CDR3 length: 13 amino acids. Written as DNA, the CDR3 is TGTGCCAGCAGCAACAGAAGAGGGTATGAAGCTTTCTTT. This gives the protein CASSNRRGYEAFF.

The sample holds one count of this clone. This chain links TRBV5-5 with TRBJ1-1; a possible D gene is TRBD1 (5 bases). Trimming took 0 bases from V and 3 from J, leaving 9 bases between them. CDR3 length equals 14 residues. Germline V gives CDR1 SGHKS, CDR2 YYEKEE (reference sequence). The CDR3, as DNA: TGTGCCAGCAGCTTGGGGCAGGGATACACTGAAGCTTTCTTT. Translation: CASSLGQGYTEAFF.

V and J are TRBV20-1 and TRBJ1-1; D ambiguous. The V end was cut by 7 bases, the J end by 10 bases, with 7 bases between. CDR1 and CDR2 from the germline V gene are DFQATT and SNEGSKA (reference sequence). The CDR3 runs to 8 residues. CDR3 sequence (DNA): TGCAGTGTATCAGGAGCTTTCTTT. Translated, it gives CSVSGAFF.

The V gene is TRBV6-4, the J gene TRBJ1-6; D not certain. Per germline, CDR1 MRHNA and CDR2 SNTAGT. The CDR3 runs 15 residues. Trimming stripped 3 bases from V and 8 bases from J, with 14 bases between. CDR3 sequence (DNA): TGTGCCAGCAGTGAGGTTCCAGGTTCGGATTCACCCCTCCACTTT. Translated, it gives CASSEVPGSDSPLHF.

The DNA of the CDR3 is TGTGCCAGCAGTGAGGACAGGGCCCGTCAAGAGACCCAGTACTTC. This encodes CASSEDRARQETQYF. The rearrangement joins TRBV2 to TRBJ2-5; 8 bases align to TRBD1. J was trimmed by 2 bases and V by 3 bases; bases with no gene match: 5. CDR1 is SNHLY, CDR2 FYNNEI, per germline. This CDR3 has 15 amino acids.

The rearrangement uses TRBV11-3 and TRBJ1-1; D perhaps matches TRBD1 (5 bases). The CDR3 is 16 residues long. Trimming took off 6 bases at V and 1 base at J, with 18 bases between the two ends. Germline assignment: CDR1 SGHNT and CDR2 YENEEA. CDR3 nucleotides: TGTGCCAGCAGAAAACCCACAGGTTTAGCGAACACTGAAGCTTTCTTT. Residues: CASRKPTGLANTEAFF. Looking up the rest from reference TRBV11-3 and TRBJ1-1 gives the full variable domain: EAGVVQSPRYKIIEKKQPVAFWCNPISGHNTLYWYLQNLGQGPELLIRYENEEAVDDSQLPKDRFSAERLKGVDSTLKIQPAELGDSAVYLCASRKPTGLANTEAFFGQGTRLTVV.

J is TRBJ1-5 and V is TRBV10-3, with a possible D match to TRBD1 (6 bases). V shed 3 bases and J shed 0 bases, with 18 bases lying between them. CDR1 ENHRY and CDR2 SYGVKD come from the germline V gene. The length of the CDR3 is 18 residues. DNA of the CDR3: TGTGCCATCAGTGATCGGGACACTAGGTCACTTAGCAATCAGCCCCAGCATTTT. It is translated as CAISDRDTRSLSNQPQHF.

This CDR3 reads CASSQGTSHNEQFF. CDR3 sequence (DNA): TGTGCCAGCAGTCAGGGGACTAGCCACAATGAGCAGTTCTTC. The chain combines TRBV6-2 or TRBV6-3 with TRBJ2-1, with 9 bases aligning to TRBD2. The CDR3 has 14 residues. Losses at the gene ends were 5 bases for V and 5 bases for J; bases not matched to a gene: 4. CDR1 is MNHEY, CDR2 SVGEGT, per germline.

The V call is TRBV7-8, the J call TRBJ1-1, with unresolved D. The V and J ends lost 1 base and 0 bases respectively, with 9 bases between them. The CDR3 contains 15 residues. CDR1 SGHVS and CDR2 FQNEAQ come from the germline V gene. CDR3 loop: CASSLGSGMNTEAFF. For the CDR3, the DNA is TGTGCCAGCAGCTTAGGATCGGGTATGAACACTGAAGCTTTCTTT.

V is TRBV6-5 and J is TRBJ1-4, with D unclear. CDR3 length equals 14 residues. Germline V gene data show CDR1 as MNHEY and CDR2 as SVGAGI. The V end was cut by 4 bases, the J end by 8 bases, with 14 bases between. The CDR3 loop is CASSSSVSVEKLFF. The CDR3, as DNA: TGTGCCAGCAGTTCCTCGGTGTCGGTAGAAAAACTGTTTTTT.

This chain joins TRBV6-5 and TRBJ2-7, with 7 bases that match TRBD1. This CDR3 is 13 amino acids long. Germline CDR1 and CDR2: MNHEY and SVGAGI. With V trimmed by 7 bases and J by 2 bases, 5 bases remained unmatched. For the CDR3, the DNA is TGTGCCAGCACCGGGACAGCAACCTACGAGCAGTACTTC. Amino acids: CASTGTATYEQYF.

The chain recombines TRBV7-8 with TRBJ2-1, with TRBD2 matching 12 bases. V lost 2 bases and J lost 7; bases outside the gene matches: 9. CDR1 SGHVS and CDR2 FQNEAQ come from the germline V gene. The CDR3 sequence is 17 residues long. The CDR3 loop is CASSLTSGTSGWNEQFF. For the CDR3, the DNA is TGTGCCAGCAGCTTAACCTCCGGGACTAGCGGGTGGAATGAGCAGTTCTTC.

The chain carries TRBV29-1 and TRBJ1-2; D is undetermined. Germline values: CDR1 SQVTM, CDR2 ANQGSEA. Trimming cost V 5 bases and J 5 bases, with 18 bases left between them. CDR3 length equals 14 residues. This chain's CDR3 is CSVPRGRGEYGYTF. CDR3 nucleotides: TGCAGCGTTCCCCGCGGCCGTGGGGAGTATGGCTACACCTTC.

The rearrangement joins TRBV2 to TRBJ2-5, with D perhaps TRBD1 (5 bases). Trimming left V 7 bases short and J 5 bases short, with 14 bases between. Germline V gene sequence: CDR1 SNHLY, CDR2 FYNNEI. CDR3 length: 13 residues. Here the CDR3 reads CASKGRESETQYF. CDR3 in DNA: TGTGCCAGCAAGGGCAGGGAATCGGAGACCCAGTACTTC.

V usage is TRBV7-6 and J usage is TRBJ2-1; 13 bases are a match to TRBD2. V dropped 5 bases and J dropped 6; count of bases not matched to a gene: 4. CDR1 and CDR2 from the germline V gene are SGHVS and FNYEAQ. The CDR3 is 15 residues long. In DNA form, the CDR3 reads TGTGCCAGCAGCCCACGACTAGCGGGAGGCAATGAGCAGTTCTTC. This sequence encodes CASSPRLAGGNEQFF.

The chain couples TRBV7-9 to TRBJ2-2; D call uncertain. The V end lost 1 base, the J end lost 3 bases, and 12 bases lay between the germline ends. In germline, CDR1 is SEHNR, CDR2 FQNEAQ (reference sequence). This CDR3 comprises 16 residues. In DNA, the CDR3 is TGTGCCAGCAGCTTAGACCCGCGGTCCGACACCGGGGAGCTGTTTTTT. It translates to CASSLDPRSDTGELFF.

The J gene is TRBJ2-2, the V gene TRBV15, with D possibly being TRBD2 (6 bases). This CDR3 has 18 amino acids. Trimming cost V 0 bases and J 4 bases, with 18 bases left between them. Germline values: CDR1 LNHNV, CDR2 YYDKDF (reference sequence). CDR3 DNA: TGTGCCACCAGCAGAGATAATGGGAGGAGGCGGGGCACCGGGGAGCTGTTTTTT. Residues: CATSRDNGRRRGTGELFF. The whole variable domain, remainder taken from reference TRBV15 and TRBJ2-2, is DAMVIQNPRYQVTQFGKPVTLSCSQTLNHNVMYWYQQKSSQAPKLLFHYYDKDFNNEADTPDNFQSRRPNTSFCFLDIRSPGLGDTAMYLCATSRDNGRRRGTGELFFGEGSRLTVL.

The chain employs TRBV11-1 and TRBJ2-1, with D possibly matching TRBD2 (6 bases). The CDR3 contains 14 residues. Germline values: CDR1 SGHAT, CDR2 FQDESV (reference sequence). V was cut by 1 base and J by 5 bases, with 9 bases left in between. CDR3 in amino acids: CASSLGSGDNEQFF. CDR3 DNA sequence: TGTGCCAGCAGCTTAGGTTCGGGGGACAATGAGCAGTTCTTC. The variable domain in full, with the rest retrieved from reference TRBV11-1 and TRBJ2-1, is EAEVAQSPRYKITEKSQAVAFWCDPISGHATLYWYRQILGQGPELLVQFQDESVVDDSQLPKDRFSAERLKGVDSTLKIQPAELGDSAMYLCASSLGSGDNEQFFGPGTRLTVL.

The chain employs TRBV5-1 and TRBJ2-7, with D maybe TRBD2 (5 bases). The CDR3 extends over 14 amino acids. The germline CDR1 and CDR2 sequences are SGHRS and YFSETQ. V was clipped by 1 base and J by 7 bases, with 15 bases between them. The CDR3 DNA is TGCGCCAGCAGCTTGTATTCCGGGGAAGGGGAGCAGTACTTC. Translation gives CASSLYSGEGEQYF.

V and J are TRBV6-1 and TRBJ1-3, with unresolved D. The germline CDR1 and CDR2 sequences are MNHNS and SASEGT. V lost 2 bases, J lost 0 bases, and 11 bases lay in between. The length of the CDR3 is 16 residues. The CDR3 reads CASSELTAYSGNTIYF. CDR3 sequence (DNA): TGTGCCAGCAGTGAATTAACTGCTTACTCTGGAAACACCATATATTTT.

The V call is TRBV5-8, the J call TRBJ1-1, with TRBD1 identical over 7 bases. After removal of 2 bases from V and 5 bases from J, the junction contained 9 bases not matched to a gene. The CDR3 covers 15 residues. CDR1 and CDR2 (germline): SGHTS, YDEGEE. Here the CDR3 reads CASSFQGGRGTEAFF. CDR3 DNA: TGTGCCAGCAGCTTCCAAGGGGGCCGGGGAACTGAAGCTTTCTTT.

The rearrangement links TRBV24-1 to TRBJ1-2; 10 bases are shared with TRBD1. CDR1 and CDR2 from the germline V gene are KGHDR and SFDVKD. The CDR3 spans 14 residues. Losses at the gene ends were 2 bases for V and 8 bases for J; bases not matched to a gene: 4. The chain's CDR3 is CATSDWRTGGGYTF. The DNA of the CDR3 is TGTGCCACCAGTGATTGGAGGACAGGGGGAGGCTACACCTTC.

This chain joins TRBV9 and TRBJ1-2; unclear D gene. The germline CDR1 and CDR2 sequences are SGDLS and YYNGEE. This CDR3 comprises 13 residues. The V gene lost 0 bases and the J gene lost 6 bases, with 9 bases spanning the gap. The CDR3 nucleotides are TGTGCCAGCAGCGTAGTGGGAGGGCATGGCTACACCTTC. This codes for CASSVVGGHGYTF.